The 8 T cell receptor beta chains below all came from one sample that was sequenced in a study of shared clonotypes between healthy human individuals. Clones were sequenced by immunoSEQ multiplex PCR, and TCRdb holds only the in-frame ones, with some missing. The table shows 1,100,000 or so clones, with 78% occurring only once. The source material was memory CD4+ T cells from PBMCs. Specified subset: CD45RA-negative fraction. These receptors came from a man between 18 and 35 years old in good health. Some clones in this sample may be carry-over from other donors' samples.

The chain links TRBV27 to TRBJ2-1; TRBD2 might be the D (6 bases). The length of the CDR3 is 15 residues. The V gene lost 6 bases and the J gene lost 5 bases, with 17 bases spanning the gap. Looked up from germline, CDR1 is MNHEY and CDR2 is SMNVEV (reference sequence). Written as DNA, the CDR3 is TGTGCCAGCAGCCGGACTCAGATAGCGGACAATGAGCAGTTCTTC. The encoded protein is CASSRTQIADNEQFF.

The CDR3 bases are TGTGCCAGCAGTTTTCGGGAAAAACTGTTTTTT. Translated, it gives CASSFREKLFF. The chain joins TRBV28 to TRBJ1-4; D call uncertain. V was trimmed by 3 bases and J by 8 bases, leaving 4 bases between them. Germline-derived CDR1 and CDR2 are MDHEN and SYDVKM. CDR3 size: 11 residues.

This clone is a singleton in its sample. The sample carries other DNA sequences with the same CDR3. The J gene is TRBJ1-2, the V gene TRBV5-1, with D uncertain. Looked up from germline, CDR1 is SGHRS and CDR2 is YFSETQ. V dropped 0 bases and J dropped 4 bases, with 7 bases sitting between them. The CDR3 consists of 13 residues. CDR3 loop: CASSLDGGYGYTF. CDR3 in DNA: TGCGCCAGCAGCTTGGACGGAGGCTATGGCTACACCTTC.

This clone was seen only once. This chain links TRBV25-1 with TRBJ2-7; D is unresolved. V was cut by 5 bases and J by 6 bases, with 11 bases left in between. The germline V gene has CDR1 MGHDK and CDR2 SYGVNS. This CDR3 is 12 amino acids long. The CDR3 sequence: CASSRPNAEQYF. The DNA of the CDR3 is TGTGCCAGCAGTCGCCCAAACGCCGAGCAGTACTTC.

This rearrangement joins TRBV4-1 to TRBJ2-1; TRBD1 is a possible D gene (6 bases). Germline CDR1 MGHRA, CDR2 YSYEKL. CDR3 length: 14 amino acids. V was trimmed by 6 bases and J by 5 bases, leaving 14 bases between them. CDR3 DNA: TGCGCCAGCAGGGGGCCACGACAGGACAATGAGCAGTTCTTC. Encoded protein: CASRGPRQDNEQFF.

The V and J genes are TRBV30 and TRBJ2-7, with 10 nucleotides matching TRBD1. This CDR3 has 14 residues. Germline-derived CDR1 and CDR2 are GTSNPN and SVGIG (reference sequence). The junction had 12 bases not matched to a gene; V was cut back by 4 bases and J by 9 bases. The CDR3 is CAWTPGQGKYGQYF. CDR3 bases: TGTGCCTGGACTCCGGGACAGGGGAAGTATGGGCAGTACTTC.

The chain carries TRBV5-1 and TRBJ2-3, with 8 bases identical to TRBD2. The CDR3 consists of 16 residues. The V gene end was trimmed by 0 bases and the J gene end by 0 bases; junction bases not matched to a gene: 3. Germline CDR1 and CDR2: SGHRS and YFSETQ. As DNA, the CDR3 is TGCGCCAGCAGCTTGGCGGGAGGGCCTAGCACAGATACGCAGTATTTT. This encodes CASSLAGGPSTDTQYF.

The CDR3 sequence is CASSELWGLAYVTQYF. Written as DNA, the CDR3 is TGTGCCAGCAGTGAACTGTGGGGACTAGCGTATGTTACGCAGTATTTT. V and J are TRBV6-1 and TRBJ2-3; 10 bases are a match to TRBD2. V trimming: 2 bases; J trimming: 8 bases; junction bases outside the gene matches: 10. The CDR3 is 16 residues long. The germline V gene encodes CDR1 MNHNS and CDR2 SASEGT.